This TCR beta chain is drawn from a study of vaccination and CD4 T cells after COVID-19. About the research overall: A vaccine, either BNT162b2 or mRNA-1273, was given to participants in two doses. Overlapping spike peptides of SARS-CoV-2, HCoV-NL63, HCoV-OC43 and HCoV-229E were used, and cells were stimulated with them.

The study sequenced cultured CD4+ T cell DNA using the Oncomine TCR Beta short-read assay. TCRdb reprocessed the PCR reads via MiXCR and lists one record per CDR3 protein. The sample holds some 19,000 distinct CDR3 sequences, roughly 60% seen once. As to this clonotype: Its antigen remains unknown.

Treatment here: roughly 10-day PBMC culture with coronavirus spike peptide pools or control peptides (ViraFEST assay). ViraFEST relied on peptide pools to expand antigen-specific T cells; the TCRs were sequenced afterward. The length of the CDR3 is 13 residues. V gave up 1 base and J gave up 6 bases, with 6 bases separating them. The J gene is TRBJ2-2, the V gene TRBV12-3 or TRBV12-4, with D unresolved. Sequenced here: CD4+ T cells from blood, cultured in vitro, sampled before SARS-CoV-2 vaccination. The sequence was obtained from a human donor who received a COVID-19 vaccine. The CDR3 here is CASSLEGAGELFF. CDR3 DNA: TGTGCCAGCAGTTTAGAAGGAGCCGGGGAGCTGTTTTTT.